These 9 T cell receptor beta chains came from one sample sequenced in a study of cytomegalovirus exposure and HLA in healthy donors. In the PCR, 60 Vbeta and 13 Jbeta primers were used. The repertoire was sequenced with immunoSEQ multiplex PCR; TCRdb's copy has only in-frame clones and lacks some. This table holds roughly 200,000 clones, approximately 85% found once. The material sequenced was PBMCs. The receptors originated from a woman between 50 and 59 years old in good health and CMV-seronegative.

The CDR3, as DNA: TGTGCCAGCAGCGGGGGACTAGCGGGAGGAGGGGAGACCCAGTACTTC. It yields the protein CASSGGLAGGGETQYF. The chain has TRBV9 and TRBJ2-5; 15 bases line up with TRBD2. The CDR3 runs to 16 residues. J lost 5 bases, V lost 3 bases, and 5 bases had no gene match. Germline CDR1 is SGDLS and CDR2 is YYNGEE.

The V and J genes are TRBV5-4 and TRBJ1-1, with D unclear. V lost 4 bases, J lost 4 bases, and 14 bases lay in between. CDR3 length: 14 residues. The germline V gene has CDR1 SGHNT and CDR2 YYREEE (reference sequence). The CDR3 is CASSPGGGFTEAFF. CDR3 sequence (DNA): TGTGCCAGCAGCCCCGGAGGTGGCTTCACTGAAGCTTTCTTT.

The chain links TRBV2 to TRBJ2-5, with TRBD1 matching over 8 bases. Looked up from germline, CDR1 is SNHLY and CDR2 is FYNNEI. Germline trimming cut 11 bases from V and 2 bases from J; bases unmatched to any gene: 10. The CDR3 loop spans 14 amino acids. The CDR3 loop is CAVGRTGRQETQYF. The CDR3 DNA sequence: TGTGCCGTGGGACGGACAGGGCGACAAGAGACCCAGTACTTC.

V is TRBV29-1 and J is TRBJ2-1, with 12 bases aligning to TRBD2. V lost 7 bases, J lost 0 bases, and 10 bases stayed unmatched. Germline V CDR1 and CDR2: SQVTM, ANQGSEA. The CDR3 is made up of 17 amino acids. The CDR3: CSGLEKTSGSSYNEQFF. In DNA form, the CDR3 reads TGCAGCGGTTTGGAGAAGACTAGCGGGAGCTCCTACAATGAGCAGTTCTTC.

This chain connects TRBV7-9 to TRBJ2-2, with TRBD2 identical over 8 bases. The CDR3 runs to 16 residues. The germline V gene has CDR1 SEHNR and CDR2 FQNEAQ (reference sequence). The junction had 6 bases not matched to a gene; V was cut back by 5 bases and J by 1 base. The CDR3 DNA is TGTGCCAGCAGCCTGGGGCTAGCGGGGAACACCGGGGAGCTGTTTTTT. Protein sequence: CASSLGLAGNTGELFF.

V usage is TRBV7-3 and J usage is TRBJ1-1; the D gene is possibly TRBD1 (6 bases). The CDR3 runs 13 residues. Germline V gives CDR1 SGHTA, CDR2 FQGTGA. V lost 3 bases, J lost 4 bases, and 9 bases lay in between. The CDR3 protein is CASSFDRTTEAFF. The CDR3, as DNA: TGTGCCAGCAGCTTTGACAGGACCACTGAAGCTTTCTTT.

The rearrangement joins TRBV6-1 to TRBJ2-7; no clear D. Germline CDR1 reads MNHNS; CDR2 reads SASEGT. V lost 2 bases and J 4 bases, leaving 9 bases between the germline ends. This CDR3 contains 13 residues. CDR3 DNA sequence: TGTGCCAGCAGTGAACATACAGCATACGAGCAGTACTTC. This sequence encodes CASSEHTAYEQYF.

The rearrangement links TRBV6-5 to TRBJ1-3, with D maybe TRBD1 (5 bases). V lost 5 bases and J 3 bases, leaving 14 bases between the germline ends. The CDR3 covers 15 residues. Germline CDR1 is MNHEY and CDR2 is SVGAGI. This CDR3 is CASSASWGDGNTIYF. The CDR3 nucleotides are TGTGCCAGCAGTGCGAGTTGGGGGGATGGAAACACCATATATTTT.

The chain joins TRBV7-2 to TRBJ2-5; weak D call: TRBD2 (5 bases). CDR1 and CDR2 from the germline V gene are SGHTA and FQGNSA. V was cut by 4 bases and J by 4 bases, with 13 bases left in between. The CDR3 is made up of 14 amino acids. The CDR3 here is CASSSDSSRETQYF. The CDR3 DNA sequence: TGTGCCAGCAGCTCGGACTCCTCCCGAGAGACCCAGTACTTC.